This T cell receptor (beta chain) comes out of a study of blood T cell repertoires in COVID-19. Study details: There were acute and convalescent COVID-19 samples, and they came from the United States, Italy and Spain. T cells, B-cell-depleted T cells, or PBMCs supplied cDNA or gDNA.

The CDR3 runs 15 residues. The germline V gene has CDR1 MNHNS and CDR2 SASEGT. The V segment lost 7 bases and the J segment 6 bases; nucleotides outside the gene matches: 9. Per the study methods: How many nucleated cells were present was estimated from reference gene primer amplification. Profiled with immunoSEQ multiplex PCR; TCRdb holds only in-frame clones, not every one. V and J calls and clone size are as listed in that table; D and trimming were resolved from the DNA. This sample has under 300,000 clones, with about 79% found just once. The J gene is TRBJ2-1, the V gene TRBV6-1; 10 bases are a match to TRBD1. The clonotype originates from a man in his forties who had recovered from COVID-19. The sequencing sample was made of peripheral blood. Written as DNA, the CDR3 is TGTGCCAGCACAAAACCCGGGACAGGGGTCAATGAGCAGTTCTTC. Protein sequence: CASTKPGTGVNEQFF.